The rows below give T cell receptor beta chains drawn from one sample of a study of vaccination effects on CD4 cells after COVID-19. The antigens of these receptors remain unknown. Produced via immunoSEQ multiplex PCR; TCRdb's table is partial and in-frame only. The sample contains tens of thousands of clones, approximately 79% of which appear only once. The source was CD4+ T cells from PBMCs cultured with HCoV-229E spike peptides, collected after COVID-19 vaccination. All receptors come from a human donor who received a COVID-19 vaccine. Both conserved end residues are part of each CDR3. The D gene is left open where the match is weak. A row's size may be missing; if present it is once, few, many or a size class.

d_call clone_size j_call v_call cdr3_nt cdr3_aa
NA NA TRBJ2-7 TRBV6-1 TGTGCCAGCAGTGAATGGCGCCCCGAGGATCCCTACGAGCAGTACTTC CASSEWRPEDPYEQYF
TRBD1 NA TRBJ2-1 TRBV14 TGTGCCAGCAGCCCAGGACAGGGGTACAATGAGCAGTTCTTC CASSPGQGYNEQFF
TRBD2 NA TRBJ2-3 TRBV5-8 TGTGCCAGCAGCAGGGGGACTAGCGTTAGCACAGATACGCAGTATTTT CASSRGTSVSTDTQYF
NA NA TRBJ2-1 TRBV3-1/TRBV3-2 TGTGCCAGCAGCCAAGGGCGGGACAATGAGCAGTTCTTC CASSQGRDNEQFF
TRBD1 NA TRBJ1-2 TRBV6-5 TGTGCCAGCACGAGTACAGGGGGTCATCAGCACACCTTC CASTSTGGHQHTF
TRBD2 NA TRBJ2-1 TRBV15 TGTGCCACCAGCAGCGGGACTAGCGGGAGCTACAATGAGCAGTTCTTC CATSSGTSGSYNEQFF
NA NA TRBJ1-3 TRBV7-2 TGTGCCAGCAGCTCGACGCCCATGGGGAGTTTTGGAAACACCATATATTTT CASSSTPMGSFGNTIYF
NA NA TRBJ2-1 TRBV14 TGTGCCAGCAGCCAAGATAAGGGACGACCGTACGGTGAGCAGTTCTTC CASSQDKGRPYGEQFF
TRBD1 NA TRBJ2-7 TRBV14 TGTGCCAGCAGCACAGGGGTGGGCTCCTACGAGCAGTACTTC CASSTGVGSYEQYF
NA NA TRBJ1-1 TRBV5-1 TGCGCCAGCAGCCCATCTGGAGGTACTGAAGCTTTCTTT CASSPSGGTEAFF
NA NA TRBJ2-5 TRBV5-1 TGCGCCAGCAGCCTACAGACAGGGACTCAAGAGACCCAGTACTTC CASSLQTGTQETQYF
NA NA TRBJ2-2 TRBV19 TGTGCCAGTAGTAACACCCTGAACACCGGGGAGCTGTTTTTT CASSNTLNTGELFF
NA NA TRBJ2-1 TRBV11-2 TGTGCCAGCAGCTTGTGGGGACTCAATGAGCAGTTCTTC CASSLWGLNEQFF
TRBD2 NA TRBJ2-3 TRBV19 TGTGCCAGTAGTATTTCCCCCAGTTCTAGCGGGGGCACAGATACGCAGTATTTT CASSISPSSSGGTDTQYF
NA NA TRBJ1-5 TRBV19 TGTGCCAGTAGTATAGGAGGACGGGGGGAAAGTCAGCCCCAGCATTTT CASSIGGRGESQPQHF
NA NA TRBJ2-3 TRBV25-1 TGTGCCAGCAGTGAATCGGGACGAACCCATACGCAGTATTTT CASSESGRTHTQYF
TRBD1 NA TRBJ1-5 TRBV7-9 TGTGCCAGCAGCCAGACAGGGGGCGCGGGGCAGCCCCAGCATTTT CASSQTGGAGQPQHF
NA NA TRBJ2-5 TRBV7-2 TGTGCCAGCATCCCCACCCGCCAAGAGACCCAGTACTTC CASIPTRQETQYF
TRBD1 NA TRBJ2-3 TRBV27 TGTGCCAGCAGCGGACAGGGGCATAGCACAGATACGCAGTATTTT CASSGQGHSTDTQYF
NA NA TRBJ1-1 TRBV7-9 TGTGCCAGCAGCTTAGCCGTAGGGGGGAACACTGAAGCTTTCTTT CASSLAVGGNTEAFF
TRBD1 few TRBJ1-1 TRBV5-1 TGCGCCAGCAGCTCACCAGGGGGACAGGCGAACACTGAAGCTTTCTTT CASSSPGGQANTEAFF
NA NA TRBJ2-5 TRBV19 TGTGCCAGTAGTGGAGGGACTGGACAAGAGACCCAGTACTTC CASSGGTGQETQYF
NA NA TRBJ1-3 TRBV5-4 TGTGCCAGCAGACAGTTCGCTGGAAACACCATATATTTT CASRQFAGNTIYF
TRBD1 NA TRBJ2-5 TRBV19 TGTGCCAGTAGTATAGTCTTAATGGGACAGGAAGAGACCCAGTACTTC CASSIVLMGQEETQYF
NA NA TRBJ2-2 TRBV5-4 TGTGCCAGCAGCTTTGGAGGGAGGACCGGGGAGCTGTTTTTT CASSFGGRTGELFF
NA NA TRBJ2-3 TRBV24-1 TGTGCCACCAGTGATTCAGTAAGGCCAGATACGCAGTATTTT CATSDSVRPDTQYF
NA NA TRBJ2-1 TRBV27 TGTGCCAGCAGTACCTCTAGCGACAATGAGCAGTTCTTC CASSTSSDNEQFF
NA NA TRBJ2-7 TRBV27 TGTGCCAGCAGCCTGGACGGCTACGAGCAGTACTTC CASSLDGYEQYF
NA NA TRBJ2-2 TRBV6-6 TGTGCCAGCAATGGGAAATACACCGGGGAGCTGTTTTTT CASNGKYTGELFF
NA NA TRBJ1-2 TRBV6-5 TGTGCCAGCAGTCCGAGGACAGCAGGCTATGGCTACACCTTC CASSPRTAGYGYTF
TRBD2 few TRBJ2-1 TRBV3-1/TRBV3-2 TGTGCCAGCAGCCTGACTAGCGGGAGGAGCAATGAGCAGTTCTTC CASSLTSGRSNEQFF
TRBD1 NA TRBJ1-6 TRBV11-2 TGTGCCAGCAGCTTAGTCCGGGACAGGGATTCACCCCTCCACTTT CASSLVRDRDSPLHF
NA NA TRBJ2-5 TRBV27 TGTGCCAGCTCCCGGGGCAGGGGGGAGACAGAGACCCAGTACTTC CASSRGRGETETQYF
NA NA TRBJ2-7 TRBV5-4 TGTGCCAGCAGCCATGTGAGGACGGGGTTGAAGGGCGAGCAGTACTTC CASSHVRTGLKGEQYF
TRBD1 NA TRBJ1-2 TRBV6-5 TGTGCTAGCAGGGAGGACAGGGGACCCTATGGCTACACCTTC CASREDRGPYGYTF
TRBD1 NA TRBJ1-2 TRBV19 TGTGCCAGTAGGGGGGCCGAGACAGGGGGAAACTATGGCTACACCTTC CASRGAETGGNYGYTF
NA NA TRBJ2-5 TRBV14 TGTGCCAGCAGCCCAATCTTCGGCCGTAGGGGGACCCAGTACTTC CASSPIFGRRGTQYF
NA NA TRBJ1-2 TRBV6-5 TGTGCCAGCAGTTACCAGACAGAGAGTAACTATGGCTACACCTTC CASSYQTESNYGYTF
NA NA TRBJ1-6 TRBV6-5 TGTGCCAGCACCCAGAATCAGGCAGATTCACCCCTCCACTTT CASTQNQADSPLHF
TRBD2 NA TRBJ2-1 TRBV24-1 TGTGCCACCAGTGATTCGGCTAGCGGGAGAGTGGGCAATGAGCAGTTCTTC CATSDSASGRVGNEQFF
TRBD2 NA TRBJ2-7 TRBV7-9 TGTGCCAGCAGCCCTCGACTAGCGGGAGCCTCCTACGAGCAGTACTTC CASSPRLAGASYEQYF
NA medium-sized TRBJ1-5 TRBV10-3 TGTGCCATCAGTGGAGGGTTGGAGGCAGGGTCATATCAGCCCCAGCATTTT CAISGGLEAGSYQPQHF
TRBD2 NA TRBJ2-1 TRBV7-8 TGTGCCAGCAGCCTTAGTGGGGGGACTAGCGGTAACAATGAGCAGTTCTTC CASSLSGGTSGNNEQFF
NA NA TRBJ2-1 TRBV9 TGTGCCAGCAGCGCCGGGACGACCTCCTACAATGAGCAGTTCTTC CASSAGTTSYNEQFF
NA NA TRBJ2-3 TRBV5-1 TGCGCCAGTCAGACTAACACAGATACGCAGTATTTT CASQTNTDTQYF
NA few TRBJ1-2 TRBV2 TGTGCCAGCAGTCAGATTCTGAGACAGGCATACTATGGCTACACCTTC CASSQILRQAYYGYTF